A selection of T cell receptor beta chains follows, all from one sample in a study of blood T cell repertoires in COVID-19. Using immunoSEQ multiplex PCR, the repertoire was profiled, and TCRdb retains in-frame clones only, with some absent. The sample lists under 350,000 clones; roughly 90% were seen once. Input material: PBMCs or T cells enriched from blood (not recorded which). These receptors were collected from a woman between 35 and 50 years old who had recovered from COVID-19. The CDR3 runs from the conserved cysteine through the conserved F or W. D genes are given only for firm matches. Not every row has a clone size; where given, it reads once, few, many or a size class.

j_call | v_call | d_call | cdr3_length | clone_size | cdr3_aa | cdr3_nt
TRBJ1-3 | TRBV15 | TRBD1 | 16 | . | CATSPQRQGVGNTIYF | TGTGCCACCAGCCCACAACGACAGGGAGTGGGAAACACCATATATTTT
TRBJ1-2 | TRBV7-9 | . | 14 | . | CASSFMQANHGYTF | TGTGCCAGCAGCTTTATGCAGGCCAACCACGGCTACACCTTC
TRBJ1-4 | TRBV7-9 | . | 12 | . | CASSFGSEKLFF | TGTGCCAGCAGCTTTGGGAGTGAAAAACTGTTTTTT
TRBJ2-7 | TRBV6-5 | TRBD2 | 15 | . | CASSHGTSGMSEQYF | TGTGCCAGCAGTCATGGGACTAGCGGGATGAGTGAGCAGTACTTC
TRBJ1-1 | TRBV4-1 | . | 15 | . | CASSQGWTENTEAFF | TGCGCCAGCAGCCAAGGATGGACAGAGAACACTGAAGCTTTCTTT
TRBJ1-4 | TRBV11-2 | TRBD1 | 14 | . | CASSLETGEEKLFF | TGTGCCAGCAGCCTGGAGACAGGGGAGGAAAAACTGTTTTTT
TRBJ2-1 | TRBV5-4 | TRBD2 | 19 | . | CASSSAGIAGGGLYNEQFF | TGTGCCAGCAGCTCGGCCGGTATAGCGGGAGGGGGGCTGTACAATGAGCAGTTCTTC
TRBJ1-1 | TRBV21-1 | . | 15 | once | CASSNREGKNTEAFF | TGTGCCAGCAGCAATCGGGAGGGGAAGAACACTGAAGCTTTCTTT
TRBJ2-7 | TRBV5-1 | TRBD2 | 17 | . | CASSTGLAGGLSYEQYF | TGCGCCAGCAGCACCGGACTAGCGGGGGGACTCTCCTACGAGCAGTACTTC
TRBJ2-2 | TRBV3-1/TRBV3-2 | . | 11 | . | CASTSGGELFF | TGTGCCAGCACCTCAGGCGGGGAGCTGTTTTTT
TRBJ2-2 | TRBV7-3 | TRBD2 | 18 | . | CASSLQPTSGRGTGELFF | TGTGCCAGCAGCCTCCAGCCCACTAGCGGGAGGGGCACCGGGGAGCTGTTTTTT
TRBJ2-7 | TRBV5-1 | . | 15 | few | CASSLDHPGEYEQYF | TGCGCCAGCAGCTTGGATCACCCCGGAGAGTACGAGCAGTACTTC
TRBJ2-3 | TRBV7-2 | . | 14 | . | CASSFIRARDTQYF | TGTGCCAGCAGCTTTATCAGGGCACGAGATACGCAGTATTTT
TRBJ1-1 | TRBV11-2 | TRBD1 | 13 | . | CASSDRGQDEAFF | TGTGCCAGCAGTGACAGGGGGCAGGATGAAGCTTTCTTT
TRBJ2-2 | TRBV27 | TRBD1 | 18 | . | CASSSRNMGQGSTGELFF | TGTGCCAGCAGTTCTAGGAATATGGGACAGGGATCTACAGGGGAGCTGTTTTTT
TRBJ2-5 | TRBV25-1 | . | 13 | . | CASKGEGPKTQYF | TGTGCCAGCAAGGGAGAGGGCCCCAAGACCCAGTACTTC
TRBJ1-1 | TRBV29-1 | . | 11 | . | CSADSPNEAFF | TGCAGCGCGGACAGCCCTAATGAAGCTTTCTTT
TRBJ1-1 | TRBV18 | . | 16 | . | CASTGRGQGLNTEAFF | TGTGCCAGCACGGGAAGAGGCCAGGGGTTGAACACTGAAGCTTTCTTT
TRBJ1-2 | TRBV29-1 | . | 14 | once | CSVTTGNLIYGYTF | TGCAGCGTAACGACAGGCAACCTTATCTATGGCTACACCTTC